This T cell receptor (beta chain) was identified during a study of T cell repertoires in ileal Crohn's disease (dated by TCRdb to between 2018 and 2021). Regarding the complete study: At the time of surgery, 35% to 40% of patients were active smokers, and the median duration of disease was roughly 8.3 years. A total of about 170 mucosal samples from about 50 patients were sequenced, with samples obtained at several locations on the surgical specimen and at postoperative endoscopy. Endoscopic postoperative recurrence was defined as a Rutgeerts score above i0. TCR repertoire analysis was done in about 59 Crohn's disease patients from a prospective multicentre cohort. Every patient underwent surgery because of a complication, which was stricturing disease in roughly 60% of cases and penetrating disease in approximately 39%. M6 samples were neoterminal ileum biopsies taken at postoperative colonoscopy. Postoperative therapy was given to about half of the patients, with thiopurines administered to ten to eleven patients and anti-TNF agents administered to under 20 patients. The study was conducted in parallel with a multicentre cohort built to find predictors of early endoscopic recurrence after ileocolonic resection. The full study reports these points: Postoperative endoscopy was performed at varying times within the first year after surgery, with a median delay of about 6.9 months. Only a subgroup of patients, of unstated size, had mucosal CD4 and CD8 T cells sorted and sequenced. Endoscopic recurrence was found to be associated with higher high-frequency clone percentages at surgery, and recurrence was observed in all patients with clonality above 26.8% (18/57). A significantly higher proportion of clonal expansions was observed in active smokers at surgery than in non-smokers (25.9% vs 17.9%, p=0.02). More high-frequency clones were carried by sorted CD8 T cells than by CD4 T cells, suggesting that mucosal expansions were mainly CD8.

Five hundred nanograms of biopsy DNA per sample were submitted for commercial TCRB immunosequencing. CDR3 regions were amplified from genomic DNA by Adaptive Biotechnology using a two-step, amplification bias-controlled multiplex PCR. In the first PCR, primers covered every V and J gene segment, and in the second PCR, barcodes and Illumina adapters were added. An Illumina instrument was used to sequence the CDR3 libraries. As for the original processing: The analysis drew on both the pipelines supplied by the vendor and custom analysis of the raw data in R/Bioconductor running R version 3.3.0. Clonality, ranging from 0 to 1, was calculated as the inverse of the normalised Shannon entropy of all productive clones. High-frequency clones were defined as the repertoire share of the top 100 clones, retaining only clones passing a 95% confidence test. The Simpson index measured repertoire diversity, and the Morisita-Horn index measured overlap between samples. This immuneACCESS table, as held by TCRdb, lists in-frame sequences with V and J called but not all clones. Of the missing ones, under half trace to an unresolved V gene in checked studies; the others have no known cause. V and J calls and clone size are as listed in that table; D and trimming were resolved from the DNA. This sample is represented by 3,500 to 4,500 clones; around 85% of them were singletons. Less than 15% of the sample rests with the top ten.

In the case of this clone: Its antigen is currently not known. Per-nucleotide qualities are absent, and no much larger clonotype sits a single base away.

Sample time point, as interpreted from the label and publication: neoterminal ileum biopsy at postoperative endoscopy, about 6 months after surgery. To be eligible, patients had to be adults with ileal or ileocolonic Crohn's disease and an indication for ileocolonic resection. Whole ileal mucosal biopsies were kept frozen at -80 degrees C prior to DNA extraction. Genomic DNA was extracted from frozen whole biopsies with a TRizol-based method and quantified on a NanoDrop 2000 spectrophotometer. The clonotype originates from an adult with Crohn's disease. Sequenced material: ileal tissue.

In nucleotide form, the sequence is TGTGCTAGTGGTTTCACAGGGGTCCCAGAAGCTTTCTTT. Its translation reads: CASGFTGVPEAFF. The chain couples TRBV12-5 to TRBJ1-1; 7 junctional bases match TRBD1. The junction shows trimming of 3 bases on V and 8 bases on J, and the gene matches do not reach 6 bases of it. The germline V gene sets CDR1 to LGHNT and CDR2 to FRNRAP. CDR3 length: 13 amino acids, cysteine to phenylalanine. Kept here is only the CDR3 DNA, which spans 39 bases and is read in frame from base 1.